This TCR beta chain derives from a study of control samples from healthy donors and cancer patients. Trimming took 1 base from V and 6 from J, leaving 6 bases between them. In germline, CDR1 is LNHDA, CDR2 SQIVND (reference sequence). CDR3 length: 13 residues. Libraries were prepared by immunoSEQ multiplex PCR; TCRdb keeps only in-frame clonotypes and omits some of them. This table holds about 100,000 clones, around nine tenths found once. Sequenced: blood. This clonotype was obtained from a young man in good health. The genes are TRBV19 and TRBJ1-4, with D perhaps matching TRBD1 (5 bases). CDR3 DNA sequence: TGTGCCAGTAGTATAGCAGGGTATGAAAAACTGTTTTTT. It yields the protein CASSIAGYEKLFF.